The source of this T cell receptor beta chain is a study of blood T cell repertoires in COVID-19. Study-level background: The United States, Italy and Spain were the sources of the acute and convalescent COVID-19 samples.

This clone came up many times. TCRdb keeps only in-frame clones here, not all; method: immunoSEQ multiplex PCR. The sample includes about 150,000 clones, around 82% of them seen just once. Germline lookup yields CDR1 SGHAT and CDR2 FQNNGV. The CDR3 has 13 residues. With 1 base removed from V and 5 bases from J, the gap between germline ends came to 9 bases. The rearrangement links TRBV11-2 to TRBJ2-7; no clear D gene. What was sequenced was peripheral blood. This sequence originates from a man aged 60 to 69 with acute or convalescent COVID-19. The CDR3 DNA sequence: TGTGCCAGCAGCTTAGCCCTAGTGGACGAGCAGTACTTC. Translation gives CASSLALVDEQYF.